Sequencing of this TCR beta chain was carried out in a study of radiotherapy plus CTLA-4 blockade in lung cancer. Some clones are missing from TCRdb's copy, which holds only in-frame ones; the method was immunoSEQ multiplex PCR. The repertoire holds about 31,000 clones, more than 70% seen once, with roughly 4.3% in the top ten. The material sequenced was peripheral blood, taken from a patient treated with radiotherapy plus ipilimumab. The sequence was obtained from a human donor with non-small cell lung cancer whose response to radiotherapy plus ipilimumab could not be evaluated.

CDR3: CASSRDRAEKLFF. DNA for the CDR3: TGTGCCAGCAGCCGGGACAGGGCTGAAAAACTGTTTTTT. V is TRBV5-6 and J is TRBJ1-4, with 9 bases matching TRBD1. V dropped 4 bases and J dropped 7; count of bases not matched to a gene: 2. Germline V gene sequence: CDR1 SGHDT, CDR2 YYEEEE. The CDR3 totals 13 residues.